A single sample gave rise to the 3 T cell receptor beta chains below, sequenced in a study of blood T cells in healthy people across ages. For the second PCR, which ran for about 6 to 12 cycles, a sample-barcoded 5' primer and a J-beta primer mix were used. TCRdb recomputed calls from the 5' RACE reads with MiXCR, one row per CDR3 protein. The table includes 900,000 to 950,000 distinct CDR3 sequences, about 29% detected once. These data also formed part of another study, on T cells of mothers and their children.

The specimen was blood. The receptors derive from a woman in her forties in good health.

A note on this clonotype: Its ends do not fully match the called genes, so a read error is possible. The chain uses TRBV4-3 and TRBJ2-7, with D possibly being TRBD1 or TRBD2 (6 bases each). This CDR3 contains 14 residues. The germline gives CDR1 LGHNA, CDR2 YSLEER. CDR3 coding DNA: TGCGCCAACAGCCAAGATACAGGGAGGTACGAGCAGTACTTC. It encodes CANSQDTGRYEQYF.

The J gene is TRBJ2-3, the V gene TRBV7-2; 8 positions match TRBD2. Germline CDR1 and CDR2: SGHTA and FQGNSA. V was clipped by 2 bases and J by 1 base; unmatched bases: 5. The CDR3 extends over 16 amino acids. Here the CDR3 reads CASSLFAGGRTDTQYF. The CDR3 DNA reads TGTGCCAGCAGCTTATTTGCGGGGGGCCGCACAGATACGCAGTATTTT.

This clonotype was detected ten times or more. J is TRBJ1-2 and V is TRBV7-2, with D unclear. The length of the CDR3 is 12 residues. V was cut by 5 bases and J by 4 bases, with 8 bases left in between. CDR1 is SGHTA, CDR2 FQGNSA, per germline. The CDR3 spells CASSVGPYGYTF. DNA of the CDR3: TGTGCCAGCAGCGTTGGACCCTATGGCTACACCTTC.